The sequence of this T cell receptor (beta chain) was determined in a study of tumor and adjacent non-tumor tissue in lung cancer. Study as a whole: Around 4.2 million productive TCRbeta reads were obtained per sample on average.

This clonotype was picked up one time. Three rounds of nested PCR, following a modified ARM-PCR protocol, produced the TCRbeta library. TCRdb used MiXCR to reprocess the multiplex PCR reads, holding one entry per CDR3 protein. Of 90,000 to 100,000 distinct CDR3 sequences in the sample, less than 85% are singletons; the top ten hold approximately 28%. RNA was extracted from bulk tissue without any cell sorting. Distant lung tissue was collected more than 3 cm away from the tumor edge. The CDR3 has 11 residues. Germline loops: CDR1 SQVTM, CDR2 ANQGSEA. This receptor was taken from a man aged 60-69 years with small cell lung cancer. The J gene is TRBJ2-7, the V gene TRBV29-1, with D possibly matching TRBD1 (6 bases). Sequencing input: distant non-tumor lung tissue. The CDR3 sequence is CGTLTGTEQYF. The CDR3 nucleotides are TGCGGCACCTTAACAGGGACCGAACAGTACTTC.